This passage covers 32 T cell receptor beta chains from one sample sequenced in a study of blood T cell repertoires in COVID-19 (dated by TCRdb to about 2020). The receptor library was made with the immunoSEQ multiplex PCR assay. The immuneACCESS repertoire file appears here via TCRdb, limited to in-frame rearrangements. These files lack a portion of the clones; in checked studies, under half of the deficit traces to unresolved V genes, and the cause of the others is not known. This sample is represented by 150,000 to 200,000 clones; 80% to 85% of them were singletons. About 6% of the sample lies in the top ten. Input material: peripheral blood. These TCRs come from a woman between 40 and 55 years old with acute or convalescent COVID-19.

The chain joins TRBV27 to TRBJ2-1; the match to TRBD2 covers 13 bases. Trimming cost V 2 bases and J 9 bases; bases outside gene matches: 7. CDR1 and CDR2 from the germline V gene are MNHEY and SMNVEV (reference sequence). This CDR3 has 16 amino acids. The CDR3 region is CASSLALAGGPGEQFF. The DNA for the CDR3 is TGTGCCAGCAGTTTAGCACTAGCGGGAGGGCCCGGTGAGCAGTTCTTC.

This clone was observed a single time. The chain uses TRBV10-3 and TRBJ2-1; D is undetermined. The CDR3 sequence is 15 residues long. Per germline, CDR1 ENHRY and CDR2 SYGVKD. Trimming took 7 bases from V and 1 from J, leaving 14 bases between them. CDR3 sequence (DNA): TGTGCCATCAAGGCCCTTTACGGGTCCTACAATGAGCAGTTCTTC. Encoded protein: CAIKALYGSYNEQFF.

V usage is TRBV15 and J usage is TRBJ2-7, with D tentatively TRBD1 (6 bases). The CDR3 covers 16 residues. Per the germline V gene, CDR1 is LNHNV and CDR2 is YYDKDF (reference sequence). Trimming took 0 bases from V and 1 from J, leaving 13 bases between them. The CDR3 region has the DNA TGTGCCACCAGCAGAGAGGTGGGGGCAGCTTCCTACGAGCAGTACTTC. Translating gives CATSREVGAASYEQYF. The variable domain in full, with the rest retrieved from reference TRBV15 and TRBJ2-7, is DAMVIQNPRYQVTQFGKPVTLSCSQTLNHNVMYWYQQKSSQAPKLLFHYYDKDFNNEADTPDNFQSRRPNTSFCFLDIRSPGLGDTAMYLCATSREVGAASYEQYFGPGTRLTVT.

The rearrangement uses TRBV3-1 (or the pseudogene TRBV3-2) and TRBJ1-1; unclear D gene. Germline loops: CDR1 LGHDT, CDR2 YNNKEL (reference sequence). The CDR3 has 15 amino acids. V was shortened by 3 bases and J by 5 bases, with 16 bases between the two germline ends. The CDR3 nucleotides read TGTGCCAGCAGCCATTCCGATATAGTTGTTACTGAAGCTTTCTTT. Amino acids: CASSHSDIVVTEAFF.

The chain uses TRBV5-1 and TRBJ1-1; no reliable D call. The CDR3 loop spans 13 amino acids. Deletions cut 0 bases from V and 2 bases from J, with 5 bases between. Germline V gives CDR1 SGHRS, CDR2 YFSETQ. The CDR3, as DNA: TGCGCCAGCAGCTTGGTTAGAAACACTGAAGCTTTCTTT. Translated: CASSLVRNTEAFF. The variable domain in full, completed from reference TRBV5-1 and TRBJ1-1, reads KAGVTQTPRYLIKTRGQQVTLSCSPISGHRSVSWYQQTPGQGLQFLFEYFSETQRNKGNFPGRFSGRQFSNSRSEMNVSTLELGDSALYLCASSLVRNTEAFFGQGTRLTVV.

This chain joins TRBV29-1 and TRBJ1-2; TRBD1 matches at 10 bases. Germline V CDR1 and CDR2: SQVTM, ANQGSEA. The CDR3 has 13 residues. With V trimmed by 4 bases and J by 8 bases, 7 bases remained unmatched. The CDR3 loop reads CSVGTGGERGYTF. CDR3 DNA: TGCAGCGTTGGGACAGGGGGGGAGAGAGGCTACACCTTC.

This clone has a single count. The V gene is TRBV10-1, the J gene TRBJ2-3, with TRBD1 matching 9 bases. V was clipped by 11 bases and J by 2 bases; unmatched bases: 5. CDR1 is WNHNN, CDR2 SYGVQD, per germline (reference sequence). The CDR3 length is 13 residues. CDR3 region: CAVGDRATDTQYF. The CDR3 nucleotides are TGCGCCGTCGGGGACAGGGCCACAGATACGCAGTATTTT.

This clone was found once. The chain employs TRBV5-1 and TRBJ1-3; 7 positions agree with TRBD1. This CDR3 is built from 16 residues. Germline lookup yields CDR1 SGHRS and CDR2 YFSETQ. The trim removed 0 bases at V and 0 bases at J, leaving 3 bases unmatched. Here the CDR3 reads CASSLAGTDSGNTIYF. The CDR3 DNA is TGCGCCAGCAGCTTGGCCGGGACAGACTCTGGAAACACCATATATTTT.

This sequence joins TRBV30 and TRBJ2-7; the D is unclear. CDR3 length equals 11 residues. V shed 7 bases and J shed 5 bases, with 12 bases lying between them. Germline V gene sequence: CDR1 GTSNPN, CDR2 SVGIG (reference sequence). CDR3 in amino acids: CASTTMDEQYF. CDR3 DNA sequence: TGTGCCTCTACTACCATGGACGAGCAGTACTTC.

The chain is built from TRBV11-2 and TRBJ1-5, with D perhaps TRBD1 (5 bases). The V end lost 0 bases, the J end lost 9 bases, and 6 bases lay between the germline ends. The germline V gene encodes CDR1 SGHAT and CDR2 FQNNGV. The length of the CDR3 is 12 residues. The CDR3 DNA follows: TGTGCCAGCAGCTTAGATCAGGGGCCCCAGCATTTT. As protein: CASSLDQGPQHF. The full variable domain, rest sourced from reference TRBV11-2 and TRBJ1-5, is EAGVAQSPRYKIIEKRQSVAFWCNPISGHATLYWYQQILGQGPKLLIQFQNNGVVDDSQLPKDRFSAERLKGVDSTLKIQPAKLEDSAVYLCASSLDQGPQHFGDGTRLSIL.

The genes are TRBV9 and TRBJ2-2; 11 nucleotides match TRBD2. Germline V gene lookup returns CDR1 SGDLS and CDR2 YYNGEE. The CDR3 loop spans 18 amino acids. V was pared by 3 bases and J by 5 bases, with 12 bases of the junction left unmatched. For the CDR3, the DNA is TGTGCCAGCAGCGCCTCCGCCCCACTAGCGGGAGCGACCGGGGAGCTGTTTTTT. This gives the protein CASSASAPLAGATGELFF.

This clone occurred a few times. V is TRBV10-2 and J is TRBJ1-1; D call uncertain. CDR3 size: 13 residues. The V end lost 3 bases, the J end lost 4 bases, and 9 bases lay between the germline ends. Germline V CDR1 and CDR2: WSHSY, SAAADI. CDR3 in DNA: TGCGCCAGCAGTGACTACAGCATCACTGAAGCTTTCTTT. This codes for CASSDYSITEAFF.

This clone was seen once. The gene calls are TRBV4-1 and TRBJ1-5, with D hard to call. V was cut by 4 bases and J by 3 bases, with 7 bases left in between. This CDR3 region has 13 residues. Germline V gene sequence: CDR1 MGHRA, CDR2 YSYEKL. The chain's CDR3 is CASSPQPNQPQHF. In nucleotides, the CDR3 is TGCGCCAGCAGCCCACAACCCAATCAGCCCCAGCATTTT.

A remark on this clone: Sequence at one end of the junction differs from germline and may be a read error. The rearrangement links TRBV29-1 to TRBJ1-5; weak D call: TRBD1 (6 bases). Germline CDR1 is SQVTM and CDR2 is ANQGSEA. CDR3 length: 12 residues. CDR3 nucleotides: TGCAGCGCAACGACAGGCAACCAGCCCCAGCATTTT. This codes for CSATTGNQPQHF.

This clone appeared once. The gene calls are TRBV5-1 and TRBJ2-2; 7 positions agree with TRBD1. V lost 7 bases and J lost 2; bases outside the gene matches: 14. The CDR3 consists of 17 residues. Per the germline V gene, CDR1 is SGHRS and CDR2 is YFSETQ. CDR3 residues: CASLKGDREHNTGELFF. CDR3 DNA: TGCGCCAGCTTGAAGGGTGACAGGGAACATAACACCGGGGAGCTGTTTTTT. The full variable domain, in which reference TRBV5-1 and TRBJ2-2 provide the parts outside the CDR3, is KAGVTQTPRYLIKTRGQQVTLSCSPISGHRSVSWYQQTPGQGLQFLFEYFSETQRNKGNFPGRFSGRQFSNSRSEMNVSTLELGDSALYLCASLKGDREHNTGELFFGEGSRLTVL.

This clone was seen just once. V gene TRBV7-2 combines with J gene TRBJ1-5; 8 nucleotides line up with TRBD1. The germline V gene has CDR1 SGHTA and CDR2 FQGNSA. V lost 4 bases and J lost 7; bases outside the gene matches: 6. This CDR3 region has 14 residues. CDR3 in amino acids: CASSYLGQGQPQHF. For the CDR3, the DNA is TGTGCCAGCAGCTACCTTGGACAGGGACAGCCCCAGCATTTT.

This chain joins TRBV5-1 and TRBJ2-7; 9 positions match TRBD1. The J segment lost 6 bases and the V segment lost 2 bases, leaving 3 bases of the junction unmatched. This CDR3 region has 13 residues. Germline V gene data show CDR1 as SGHRS and CDR2 as YFSETQ. CDR3 coding DNA: TGCGCCAGCAGCTTCGACAGGGGGGCCGAGCAGTACTTC. Translating it yields CASSFDRGAEQYF. Full variable domain (missing parts from reference TRBV5-1 and TRBJ2-7): KAGVTQTPRYLIKTRGQQVTLSCSPISGHRSVSWYQQTPGQGLQFLFEYFSETQRNKGNFPGRFSGRQFSNSRSEMNVSTLELGDSALYLCASSFDRGAEQYFGPGTRLTVT.

The chain combines TRBV6-5 with TRBJ1-5; weak D call: TRBD1 (5 bases). The CDR3 sequence is 14 residues long. The V end lost 3 bases, the J end lost 4 bases, and 10 bases lay between the germline ends. Germline CDR1 MNHEY, CDR2 SVGAGI. CDR3 sequence reads: CASSYQGWNQPQHF. The CDR3 DNA follows: TGTGCCAGCAGTTATCAGGGTTGGAATCAGCCCCAGCATTTT.

Details on this clone: Within the sample, other DNA sequences also encode this same CDR3. The rearrangement uses TRBV4-1 and TRBJ1-5, with 9 bases aligning to TRBD1. CDR1 MGHRA and CDR2 YSYEKL come from the germline V gene. The CDR3 extends over 15 amino acids. Trimming took 0 bases from V and 4 from J; bases not matched to a gene: 1. The CDR3 region has the DNA TGCGCCAGCAGCCAAGACGGACAGGGGAATCAGCCCCAGCATTTT. This encodes CASSQDGQGNQPQHF.

This clone was seen a handful of times. The chain combines TRBV28 with TRBJ1-6; D uncertain. The CDR3 is 15 residues long. Germline V gene data show CDR1 as MDHEN and CDR2 as SYDVKM. V dropped 2 bases and J dropped 7 bases, with 12 bases sitting between them. CDR3 in DNA: TGTGCCAGCAGTTTAATCGCGGGTAGGAATTCACCCCTCCACTTT. Translated: CASSLIAGRNSPLHF.

The V call is TRBV2, the J call TRBJ2-7, with D hard to call. Deletions cut 2 bases from V and 0 bases from J, with 11 bases between. The CDR3 contains 15 residues. The germline V gene encodes CDR1 SNHLY and CDR2 FYNNEI. The CDR3 region has the DNA TGTGCCAGCAGTGAATGGGCAGATCTCTCCTACGAGCAGTACTTC. Residues: CASSEWADLSYEQYF.

The V and J genes are TRBV7-8 and TRBJ1-2; the D gene is possibly TRBD1 (6 bases). This CDR3 contains 15 residues. V lost 5 bases to trimming and J lost 0 bases, with 13 bases between them. Germline lookup yields CDR1 SGHVS and CDR2 FQNEAQ. DNA for the CDR3: TGTGCCAGCAGCCATCGACAGGTTGCTAACTATGGCTACACCTTC. It translates to CASSHRQVANYGYTF.

V gene TRBV2 combines with J gene TRBJ1-2; D not certain. V dropped 0 bases and J dropped 7 bases, with 9 bases sitting between them. This CDR3 contains 13 residues. The germline V gene encodes CDR1 SNHLY and CDR2 FYNNEI. This CDR3 reads CASSEARRGGYTF. In nucleotides, the CDR3 is TGTGCCAGCAGTGAAGCGAGGCGGGGTGGCTACACCTTC. Filled out from reference TRBV2 and TRBJ1-2, the complete variable domain reads EPEVTQTPSHQVTQMGQEVILRCVPISNHLYFYWYRQILGQKVEFLVSFYNNEISEKSEIFDDQFSVERPDGSNFTLKIRSTKLEDSAMYFCASSEARRGGYTFGSGTRLTVV.

The CDR3 DNA reads as TGTGCCAGCACCACGACAGGGGGGGACTATGGCTACACCTTC. It translates to CASTTTGGDYGYTF. This rearrangement joins TRBV28 to TRBJ1-2, with 9 bases identical to TRBD1. The CDR3 loop spans 14 amino acids. Germline V gives CDR1 MDHEN, CDR2 SYDVKM. V lost 7 bases and J lost 3; bases outside the gene matches: 6.

This clone showed up just once. The chain carries TRBV5-4 and TRBJ2-1; 8 positions agree with TRBD2. The V and J ends lost 4 bases and 8 bases, in that order; junction bases with no gene match: 5. CDR3 length: 13 amino acids. The V gene's germline CDR1 is SGHNT and CDR2 YYREEE (reference sequence). CDR3 nucleotide sequence: TGTGCCAGCAGCCCGGGACTAGGCGATGAGCAGTTCTTC. Its protein is CASSPGLGDEQFF.

CDR3 region: CASSQPGLVRNEQFF. In DNA, the CDR3 is TGTGCCAGCAGCCAGCCGGGACTAGTGCGCAATGAGCAGTTCTTC. The chain couples TRBV3-1 (or the pseudogene TRBV3-2) to TRBJ2-1, with TRBD2 matching over 8 bases. This CDR3 contains 15 residues. CDR1 is LGHDT, CDR2 YNNKEL, per germline (reference sequence). With 3 bases clipped from V and 6 bases from J, the junction kept 7 bases outside the gene matches.

The V call is TRBV25-1, the J call TRBJ2-3, with 8 bases fitting TRBD2. Germline-derived CDR1 and CDR2 are MGHDK and SYGVNS. Losses at the gene ends were 3 bases for V and 8 bases for J; bases not matched to a gene: 16. The CDR3 covers 17 residues. CDR3 residues: CASSEPGLAGPGGTQYF. In DNA form, the CDR3 reads TGTGCCAGCAGTGAGCCCGGGCTAGCGGGTCCAGGAGGTACGCAGTATTTT.

The chain links TRBV6-5 to TRBJ2-7; 8 bases agree with TRBD2. Germline CDR1 is MNHEY and CDR2 is SVGAGI. Germline trimming cut 6 bases from V and 0 bases from J; bases unmatched to any gene: 7. This CDR3 comprises 15 residues. CDR3 sequence (DNA): TGTGCCAGCAGCCCGGGGGGGCTAAGCTCCTACGAGCAGTACTTC. Protein product: CASSPGGLSSYEQYF.

The chain is built from TRBV27 and TRBJ1-1; 9 bases align to TRBD1. The ends lost 8 bases at V and 0 bases at J; junction bases unmatched: 16. Germline loops: CDR1 MNHEY, CDR2 SMNVEV (reference sequence). The CDR3 runs to 18 residues. The CDR3 region has the DNA TGTGCCAGCCGAACTTATGTTCCGGGACAGGGCTTGAACACTGAAGCTTTCTTT. This translates into CASRTYVPGQGLNTEAFF.

This chain connects TRBV6-6 to TRBJ2-7; tentatively, D is TRBD1 (5 bases). Germline V gene sequence: CDR1 MNHNY, CDR2 SVGAGI (reference sequence). CDR3 length: 15 residues. Trimming pared 4 bases from V and 0 bases from J, leaving 13 bases between. The CDR3 sequence is CASSSGRGLSYEQYF. CDR3 sequence (DNA): TGTGCCAGCAGTTCAGGTAGGGGTCTCTCCTACGAGCAGTACTTC.

This rearrangement joins TRBV28 to TRBJ1-2, with 7 bases fitting TRBD1. Germline V gene sequence: CDR1 MDHEN, CDR2 SYDVKM. CDR3 length: 13 amino acids. CDR3 nucleotide sequence: TGTGCGATCCCCCGGGACAGAGGCGGAGGCTACACCTTC. This sequence encodes CAIPRDRGGGYTF.

J is TRBJ2-1 and V is TRBV24-1; 9 bases align to TRBD2. This CDR3 comprises 16 residues. The germline CDR1 and CDR2 sequences are KGHDR and SFDVKD. V was pared by 2 bases and J by 4 bases, with 5 bases of the junction left unmatched. CDR3 loop: CATSDSIAGVYNEQFF. The CDR3 DNA reads TGTGCCACCAGTGATTCTATAGCGGGGGTATACAATGAGCAGTTCTTC.